This T cell receptor beta chain was identified in a study of cytomegalovirus exposure and HLA in healthy donors (dated by TCRdb to about 2017). Regarding the complete study: According to an earlier analysis of 587 of the donors, roughly 180 million T cells yielded 90 million to 140 million unique TCR beta sequences and 276 Gb of sequence data. About 320 gigabases of sequencing data and 70 million to 100 million unique TCR sequences were included in an early release covering about 700 HLA-typed donors. The genetic ancestry cluster associated with self-reported Caucasian donors included 80% to 90% of the roughly 400 genotyped donors. The study was designed to test whether signatures of past pathogen exposure could be identified by cataloging public T cell receptors. The study profiled the T cell repertoires of 500 to 800 subjects by immunosequencing and related them to cytomegalovirus serostatus. Besides the first cohort of roughly 700 subjects, a separate validation cohort made up of 95 to 150 different subjects was used. To predict cytomegalovirus infection status, the study combined high-throughput TCR immunosequencing, statistical association of individual TCRs with disease status, and machine learning. To study patterns of TCR occurrence, a later analysis re-analyzed previously published TCR beta repertoires from 600 to 750 donors and added high-resolution HLA genotyping. Rather than drawing on any new phenotypic data, the later analysis identified candidate immune exposures from TCR beta sequences and the way those sequences occurred across donors. An earlier analysis of several hundred of the donors applied high-throughput TCR beta sequencing to assess whether each TCR beta V gene segment acted as functional or pseudogenic. Donor age, sex, ethnicity and CMV serostatus were compiled alongside the repertoire data. In a later genetic analysis, genome-wide SNP genotypes for about 55% of the 666 donors were used, and that subset was treated as a discovery cohort. All discovery cohort repertoires had been generated on a single sequencing platform. Both class I and class II loci were covered by HLA typing, at four-digit resolution. Typing coverage varied by locus: roughly 620-640 donors for A, B, C, DRB1 and DQB1; some 520 for DQA1; nearly 610 for DPA1; roughly 450 for DPB1. Several DR-DQ haplotypes were handled as single units for association and clustering, since linkage in the cohort was strong. Among about 400 genotyped donors of the cohort, an average of around 250,000 unique TCR beta nucleotide sequences was sequenced per donor, of which about 18% were non-productive.

The library relied on the immunoSEQ multiplex PCR assay. For the multiplex PCR, a mixture combining 60 forward primers for TCR Vbeta segments and 13 reverse primers for TCR Jbeta segments was used. A multiplex PCR assay on genomic DNA amplified the CDR3 region of rearranged TCR beta genes. The Illumina HiSeq System was used to sequence the amplified TCR beta libraries as 87-base-pair reads. As for how the authors treated the data: A later analysis counted about 80 million unique TCR beta chains across the 666 repertoires, and around 9.9 million of these chains were shared by at least two donors. To remove PCR and sequencing errors, raw reads were error-corrected and collapsed into unique sequences using a nearest-neighbor algorithm that merged closely related sequences. To assign V, D and J gene segments, CDR3 sequences were aligned to IMGT reference sequences. For a sequence to be retained, a match of at least six nucleotides to both a V gene segment and a J gene segment was required. A rearrangement counted as productive if the CDR3 had no stop codons and remained in frame with V and J, and every other rearrangement counted as non-productive. CDR3 was defined by IMGT convention, running from the second conserved V-encoded cysteine to the conserved J-encoded phenylalanine. The earlier analysis of about 570 of the donors excluded any sequence lacking an unambiguous match to a single V gene segment. In an earlier analysis of around 590 of the donors, a V segment was called functional when productive rearrangements were above 56.7%, and segregating when the standard deviation between donors exceeded 5%. A statistical classification framework was developed to diagnose cytomegalovirus status using the catalog of TCR beta chain sequences. V and J gene assignment, in a later analysis, came from comparing TCR nucleotide sequences with IMGT/GENE-DB human TR gene sequences. In a later analysis, CDR3 sequences and most-parsimonious VDJ recombination scenarios were assigned using the TCRdist pipeline. In a later analysis, each TCR beta chain was defined by its CDR3 amino acid sequence together with its V-gene family, and reads without a unique V-gene family were excluded. To address suspected cross-contamination and a sequencing artifact, a later analysis removed roughly 640 highly shared, low-generation-probability nucleotide sequences. For each public chain, a later analysis derived a clonal expansion index from normalized ranks of inferred template counts within each repertoire. A later analysis computed generation probabilities with a VDJ recombination model fitted to out-of-frame rearrangements, and checked the results against IGoR. Hypergeometric tests were used in a later analysis to score TCR-TCR, TCR-HLA and TCR-CMV co-occurrence, with a repertoire-size bias correction applied to the TCR pairs. False discovery rates were estimated in a later analysis by permuting HLA or CMV assignments 20 times. In a later analysis, co-occurring TCRs were grouped using DBSCAN, with TCRdist sequence similarity added in when clustering inside HLA-allele-positive subsets. Co-occurrence clustering excluded repertoires with fewer than 30,000 or more than 120,000 public chains, plus five with anomalous nucleotide sharing. The clones in this table, taken by TCRdb from immuneACCESS, are in-frame only. Not every clone is retained; where verified, under half of the shortfall comes from an unresolved V gene, and the cause of the rest is unknown. That table furnishes V, J and clone size, whereas the DNA furnished D and trimming. The sample contains 200,000 to 250,000 clones, roughly 87% of them found a single time. 5% to 6.5% of the sample is in the top ten clones.

The paper's findings and limits, for the study overall: V-gene and J-gene trimming of TCR beta chains was associated with a missense DCLRE1C variant in a later genetic analysis, and the association was replicated in an independent cohort. In a later analysis, the rate of TCR association differed among HLA loci, with DRB1 alleles having the most associated TCRs and HLA-C alleles having the fewest. The 87-base-pair reads could not distinguish some IMGT-functional V segments, including TRBV6-2 and TRBV6-3, so those segments were excluded. In a later analysis, HLA-associated TCR beta chains were found to be more clonally expanded and to have lower generation probabilities than equally common non-associated chains. Linkage disequilibrium might explain the correlated functional status among segregating V segments, but an unknown experimental factor could not be ruled out. Strong co-occurrence of HLA alleles, especially DR and DQ, made assigning TCR associations to individual alleles difficult. A further reported finding was that TCR beta sequences accurately predicted the HLA-A and HLA-B alleles for most subjects in the first cohort. The authors suggested that the approach could potentially be extended to other disease states and immunological phenotypes. Presence/absence analyses assumed roughly uniform sequencing depth across donors, an assumption that may not hold. The study gave a list of 150 to 200 TCR beta chains associated with cytomegalovirus. The sequencing pipeline was judged likely to have produced a cluster of highly shared sequence variants as a technical artifact. In an earlier analysis of 587 of the donors, most TCR beta V segments were observed in productive rearrangements about 87% or about 30% of the time, broadly matching IMGT annotations. Most TCR sequences were seen in very few donors, while some public TCRs were found in many individuals. Because HLA typing was unavailable for some donors at each locus, only the typed subset was used in association tests. Only TCR beta chains were sequenced in this cohort, and the absence of alpha or paired-chain data limited detectable features. A later analysis reported that several top co-occurrence clusters appeared linked to parvovirus B19, influenza, CMV and Epstein-Barr virus. In vitro tests confirmed that a few of the cytomegalovirus-associated TCR beta chains recognize cytomegalovirus antigens. Most CMV-associated TCR beta chains appeared to be HLA-restricted in a later analysis, and the HLA associations seemed to be driven largely by CMV exposure. Immune exposure information for the cohort was limited to CMV serostatus. In both the original and validation cohorts, the classifier was reported to diagnose cytomegalovirus status with high specificity and sensitivity. Because counts were too low, some 17 rarely observed V segments, including chromosome 9 orphons, were excluded from the earlier analysis of a few hundred of the donors. In a later analysis, 16,951 TCR beta sequences were associated with specific HLA alleles at a false discovery rate of 0.05. A later genetic analysis reported fewer N-insertions in productive TCRs among donors in an Asian-associated ancestry cluster than the roughly 690-donor mean.

The cohort comprised more than 550 healthy bone marrow donors. At the time of sampling, all cohort members were nominally healthy, though unrecorded immune exposures were likely present. The donor tested CMV seropositive, placing the donor among the 250 to 350 seropositive members of the cohort. Every donor gave a peripheral blood sample, and the peripheral blood mononuclear cells from that sample were used for TCR beta sequencing. Genomic DNA extraction from the blood cell samples was performed with the Qiagen DNeasy Blood Extraction Kit. As to this clone: The specificity of this receptor is unknown. Nothing much larger sits one base from this clone, and base qualities are not available.

Counted from cysteine to phenylalanine, this CDR3 has 14 amino acids. The CDR3 DNA has 42 bases and is translated from base 1. The germline V gene yields SGDLS for CDR1 and YYNGEE for CDR2. Relative to germline, V is 0 bases shorter and J is 2 bases shorter, with 9 bases between their ends. The sample taken for sequencing was PBMCs. This sequence was found in a woman between 35 and 50 years old in good health and CMV-seropositive. The chain uses TRBV9 and TRBJ2-7, with the identity of the D gene unclear. The CDR3 loop reads CASSVGVQAYEQYF. The DNA reads TGTGCCAGCAGCGTAGGGGTGCAGGCCTACGAGCAGTACTTC.